These T cell receptor beta chains were read from a single sample in a study of blood T cell repertoires in COVID-19. The assay was immunoSEQ multiplex PCR, and TCRdb's table has in-frame clones only and misses some. Here the sample spans approximately 100,000 clones, roughly 90% being singletons. The sequenced sample consisted of peripheral blood. The receptors shown here come from a human donor in a cohort sampled during active COVID-19. CDR3s include the opening cysteine and the closing phenylalanine or tryptophan. Each record gives: J gene, V gene, clone size, D gene, CDR3 protein, CDR3 DNA. The D gene is left open where the match is weak. Clone sizes are given selectively: once, few, many, or a class where the clone is expanded.

J gene: TRBJ2-3
V gene: TRBV7-2
clone size: -
D gene: TRBD2
CDR3 protein: CASSLTLAGGSSTDTQYF
CDR3 DNA: TGTGCCAGCAGCTTAACACTAGCGGGGGGATCTAGCACAGATACGCAGTATTTT

J gene: TRBJ1-2
V gene: TRBV3-1/TRBV3-2
clone size: few
D gene: TRBD1
CDR3 protein: CASSQGQGAHYGYTF
CDR3 DNA: TGTGCCAGCAGCCAAGGACAGGGGGCGCACTATGGCTACACCTTC

J gene: TRBJ1-5
V gene: TRBV5-5
clone size: -
D gene: -
CDR3 protein: CASSLIPGGMDQPQHF
CDR3 DNA: TGTGCCAGCAGCTTGATCCCGGGAGGGATGGATCAGCCCCAGCATTTT

J gene: TRBJ2-1
V gene: TRBV27
clone size: -
D gene: TRBD2
CDR3 protein: CASKLAGYNEQFF
CDR3 DNA: TGTGCCAGCAAACTAGCGGGGTACAATGAGCAGTTCTTC

J gene: TRBJ2-7
V gene: TRBV6-5
clone size: -
D gene: -
CDR3 protein: CASTPGHFYEQYF
CDR3 DNA: TGTGCCAGCACACCGGGACACTTCTACGAGCAGTACTTC

J gene: TRBJ1-2
V gene: TRBV9
clone size: -
D gene: -
CDR3 protein: CASSVVGGGYTF
CDR3 DNA: TGTGCCAGCAGCGTAGTTGGAGGGGGCTACACCTTC

J gene: TRBJ1-1
V gene: TRBV2
clone size: -
D gene: -
CDR3 protein: CASSLQGHTEAFF
CDR3 DNA: TGTGCCAGCAGCCTACAGGGACACACTGAAGCTTTCTTT

J gene: TRBJ1-2
V gene: TRBV9
clone size: -
D gene: -
CDR3 protein: CASSVASGGEDLGYGYTF
CDR3 DNA: TGTGCCAGCAGCGTAGCTTCGGGAGGAGAGGATTTGGGCTATGGCTACACCTTC

J gene: TRBJ1-4
V gene: TRBV5-6
clone size: -
D gene: -
CDR3 protein: CASSLWPGGWEKLFF
CDR3 DNA: TGTGCCAGCAGCTTGTGGCCGGGGGGTTGGGAAAAACTGTTTTTT

J gene: TRBJ1-5
V gene: TRBV7-9
clone size: -
D gene: -
CDR3 protein: CASSLVPGPQHF
CDR3 DNA: TGTGCCAGCAGCCTCGTCCCAGGGCCCCAGCATTTT

J gene: TRBJ1-2
V gene: TRBV5-1
clone size: -
D gene: -
CDR3 protein: CASSVAVGEYDGYTF
CDR3 DNA: TGCGCCAGCAGCGTGGCGGTGGGCGAGTATGATGGCTACACCTTC

J gene: TRBJ1-2
V gene: TRBV5-8
clone size: -
D gene: TRBD1
CDR3 protein: CASSWYRGGRGYTF
CDR3 DNA: TGTGCCAGCAGCTGGTACAGGGGGGGACGTGGCTACACCTTC

J gene: TRBJ1-3
V gene: TRBV11-2
clone size: -
D gene: -
CDR3 protein: CASSSWDTPSSGNTIYF
CDR3 DNA: TGTGCCAGCAGCTCATGGGACACACCGAGCTCTGGAAACACCATATATTTT

J gene: TRBJ1-5
V gene: TRBV2
clone size: -
D gene: -
CDR3 protein: CASGLGGVGGRNNQPQHF
CDR3 DNA: TGTGCCAGCGGTCTCGGTGGGGTCGGTGGGAGGAACAATCAGCCCCAGCATTTT

J gene: TRBJ2-1
V gene: TRBV7-9
clone size: -
D gene: TRBD1
CDR3 protein: CASSPGGEQFF
CDR3 DNA: TGTGCCAGCAGCCCAGGGGGTGAGCAGTTCTTC

J gene: TRBJ2-7
V gene: TRBV5-6
clone size: -
D gene: TRBD2
CDR3 protein: CASSLGLAGAYEQYF
CDR3 DNA: TGTGCCAGCAGCTTGGGACTAGCGGGAGCCTACGAGCAGTACTTC

J gene: TRBJ1-2
V gene: TRBV7-9
clone size: -
D gene: -
CDR3 protein: CASSSVFKNRVNYGYTF
CDR3 DNA: TGTGCCAGCAGCTCCGTGTTTAAGAACAGGGTCAACTATGGCTACACCTTC

J gene: TRBJ1-2
V gene: TRBV5-6
clone size: -
D gene: -
CDR3 protein: CASSLGQGSRGYTF
CDR3 DNA: TGTGCCAGCAGCTTGGGGCAGGGTTCCCGTGGCTACACCTTC

J gene: TRBJ2-3
V gene: TRBV2
clone size: -
D gene: TRBD1
CDR3 protein: CASERDSAFSTDTQYF
CDR3 DNA: TGTGCCAGCGAGAGGGACAGTGCCTTTAGCACAGATACGCAGTATTTT

J gene: TRBJ1-5
V gene: TRBV4-3
clone size: -
D gene: -
CDR3 protein: CASSQAHRATYSNQPQHF
CDR3 DNA: TGCGCCAGCAGCCAAGCGCACAGGGCGACCTATAGCAATCAGCCCCAGCATTTT

J gene: TRBJ2-3
V gene: TRBV5-1
clone size: once
D gene: TRBD2
CDR3 protein: CASSPGLAVTDTQYF
CDR3 DNA: TGCGCCAGCAGCCCGGGACTAGCGGTCACAGATACGCAGTATTTT

J gene: TRBJ1-4
V gene: TRBV5-1
clone size: medium-sized
D gene: TRBD1
CDR3 protein: CASSLATTWDREKLFF
CDR3 DNA: TGCGCCAGCAGCTTGGCCACAACCTGGGACAGGGAAAAACTGTTTTTT

J gene: TRBJ2-7
V gene: TRBV6-6
clone size: -
D gene: TRBD1
CDR3 protein: CASSYSTGTYEQYF
CDR3 DNA: TGTGCCAGCAGTTACTCGACAGGGACCTACGAGCAGTACTTC

J gene: TRBJ1-5
V gene: TRBV7-9
clone size: -
D gene: -
CDR3 protein: CASSEGRSNQPQHF
CDR3 DNA: TGTGCCAGCAGCGAGGGCAGGAGCAATCAGCCCCAGCATTTT

J gene: TRBJ1-2
V gene: TRBV27
clone size: -
D gene: TRBD1
CDR3 protein: CASSSALTGDGYTF
CDR3 DNA: TGTGCCAGCAGTAGCGCCCTGACAGGGGATGGCTACACCTTC

J gene: TRBJ2-7
V gene: TRBV5-1
clone size: -
D gene: -
CDR3 protein: CASSFDRPPGYEQYF
CDR3 DNA: TGCGCCAGCAGCTTCGACAGGCCCCCGGGCTACGAGCAGTACTTC

J gene: TRBJ2-7
V gene: TRBV19
clone size: -
D gene: TRBD1
CDR3 protein: CASTPRTGGDEQYF
CDR3 DNA: TGTGCCAGTACCCCTAGGACAGGGGGCGACGAGCAGTACTTC

J gene: TRBJ1-1
V gene: TRBV28
clone size: -
D gene: -
CDR3 protein: CASSPVTEAFF
CDR3 DNA: TGTGCCAGCAGCCCAGTGACTGAAGCTTTCTTT

J gene: TRBJ1-1
V gene: TRBV27
clone size: -
D gene: -
CDR3 protein: CASSSRETEAFF
CDR3 DNA: TGTGCCAGCAGTTCACGAGAGACTGAAGCTTTCTTT

J gene: TRBJ2-2
V gene: TRBV15
clone size: few
D gene: TRBD2
CDR3 protein: CATSGGSGGVTGELFF
CDR3 DNA: TGTGCCACCAGCGGGGGGAGCGGGGGGGTCACCGGGGAGCTGTTTTTT

J gene: TRBJ1-1
V gene: TRBV3-1/TRBV3-2
clone size: -
D gene: -
CDR3 protein: CASSLQPTGLRGTEAFF
CDR3 DNA: TGTGCCAGCAGCCTACAACCTACGGGTTTACGAGGAACTGAAGCTTTCTTT

J gene: TRBJ2-5
V gene: TRBV29-1
clone size: -
D gene: TRBD1
CDR3 protein: CSVVGTGAVETQYF
CDR3 DNA: TGCAGCGTTGTTGGGACAGGGGCGGTGGAGACCCAGTACTTC

J gene: TRBJ1-1
V gene: TRBV7-2
clone size: -
D gene: -
CDR3 protein: CASSLVLANTEAFF
CDR3 DNA: TGTGCCAGCAGCTTAGTGCTAGCGAACACTGAAGCTTTCTTT

J gene: TRBJ2-7
V gene: TRBV5-5
clone size: -
D gene: -
CDR3 protein: CASSPSPGLNYEQYF
CDR3 DNA: TGTGCCAGCAGCCCATCCCCAGGGCTGAACTACGAGCAGTACTTC

J gene: TRBJ1-1
V gene: TRBV5-5
clone size: -
D gene: -
CDR3 protein: CASARVTGNTEAFF
CDR3 DNA: TGTGCCAGCGCTAGAGTGACAGGAAACACTGAAGCTTTCTTT

J gene: TRBJ2-2
V gene: TRBV5-6
clone size: -
D gene: -
CDR3 protein: CASSPYTANTGELFF
CDR3 DNA: TGTGCCAGCAGCCCCTATACAGCGAACACCGGGGAGCTGTTTTTT